One T cell receptor beta chain is described in this entry. Its antigen is unidentified. The data derive from a study of T cells in Graves' hyperthyroidism and ophthalmopathy. Study results and caveats: Blood also showed most of the thyroid clonotypes that were expanded above 0.001.

Calling Graves' hyperthyroidism stable meant ophthalmopathy did not progress within 18 months. Any patient presenting with uncontrolled infection, other autoimmune disease, pregnancy or lactation was left out. There were TCR beta CDR3 regions amplified from RNA transcripts. Primed by the HTBI set, a first-round RT-PCR was run on the TCR CDR3. TCRdb re-called the multiplex PCR reads with MiXCR, one entry per CDR3 protein. The sample contains some 350,000 distinct CDR3 sequences, roughly 25% of which appear only once. Germline lookup yields CDR1 SNHLY and CDR2 FYNNEI. V lost 4 bases and J lost 3; bases outside the gene matches: 9. The CDR3 is made up of 16 amino acids.

The specimen was blood. This sequence originates from a man between 45 and 60 years old with Graves' hyperthyroidism. The chain carries TRBV2 and TRBJ2-7, with 10 bases identical to TRBD2. The CDR3 here is CASSAGTSELDYEQYF. CDR3 coding DNA: TGTGCCAGCAGTGCCGGGACTAGCGAATTAGACTACGAGCAGTACTTC.